This TCR beta chain is from a study of T cells in Graves' hyperthyroidism and ophthalmopathy. Study results and limitations: Most thyroid clonotypes with frequency above 0.001 were detected in blood. A 13 V-J model separated ophthalmopathy from stable hyperthyroidism.

The germline V gene encodes CDR1 KGHDR and CDR2 SFDVKD. V lost 3 bases to trimming and J lost 2 bases; unmatched junction nucleotides: 9. This CDR3 is 18 amino acids long. In the case of this clonotype: Its matching antigen is unknown.

Orbital computed tomography and thyroid ultrasound, together with serum TRAb and thyroxine and clinical symptoms, were used for diagnoses. Fresh peripheral blood, under 11 ml, yielded the PBMCs. There were TCR beta CDR3 regions amplified from RNA transcripts. HTBI primers drove first-round RT-PCR of the TCR CDR3. TCRdb recomputed calls from the multiplex PCR reads with MiXCR, one row per CDR3 protein. This sample has 350,000 to 400,000 distinct CDR3 sequences, with 15% to 20% found just once. The clonotype originates from a young man with Graves' ophthalmopathy. The sequenced material came from blood. The V and J genes are TRBV24-1 and TRBJ2-6; TRBD2 matches 7 bases. In nucleotides, the CDR3 is TGTGCCACCAGTGATCCCCTTTCGGGGGGAGCTGGGGCCAACGTCCTGACTTTC. As protein: CATSDPLSGGAGANVLTF.